This record looks at one T cell receptor (beta chain) sequence and its context. The antigen is unknown. The germline gene is not matched at one end of the junction; a read error may be the cause. This sample stems from a study of tumor and adjacent non-tumor tissue in lung cancer. For the study at large: On average, productive TCRbeta reads reached some 4.4 million per sample. Study findings and constraints: Normal lung showed higher cumulative top 100 clone frequency than tumor.

Germline values: CDR1 MNHEY, CDR2 SVGAGI. This CDR3 comprises 16 residues. RNA was extracted from bulk tissue without any cell sorting. This non-tumor lung sample came from over 3 cm beyond the tumor edge. Three rounds of nested PCR, following a modified ARM-PCR protocol, produced the TCRbeta library. TCRdb processed the multiplex PCR reads anew with MiXCR; each CDR3 protein has one entry. The table includes some 95,000 distinct CDR3 sequences, more than 80% detected once. The receptor was derived from a man aged 60-69 years with small cell lung cancer. J is TRBJ2-1 and V is TRBV6-5; D is possibly TRBD2 (5 bases). Source material: distant non-tumor lung tissue. The CDR3 sequence is CASSYKAQAVYNEQIF. The CDR3 DNA reads as TGTGCCAGCAGTTACAAGGCACAAGCGGTTTACAATGAGCAGATCTTC.